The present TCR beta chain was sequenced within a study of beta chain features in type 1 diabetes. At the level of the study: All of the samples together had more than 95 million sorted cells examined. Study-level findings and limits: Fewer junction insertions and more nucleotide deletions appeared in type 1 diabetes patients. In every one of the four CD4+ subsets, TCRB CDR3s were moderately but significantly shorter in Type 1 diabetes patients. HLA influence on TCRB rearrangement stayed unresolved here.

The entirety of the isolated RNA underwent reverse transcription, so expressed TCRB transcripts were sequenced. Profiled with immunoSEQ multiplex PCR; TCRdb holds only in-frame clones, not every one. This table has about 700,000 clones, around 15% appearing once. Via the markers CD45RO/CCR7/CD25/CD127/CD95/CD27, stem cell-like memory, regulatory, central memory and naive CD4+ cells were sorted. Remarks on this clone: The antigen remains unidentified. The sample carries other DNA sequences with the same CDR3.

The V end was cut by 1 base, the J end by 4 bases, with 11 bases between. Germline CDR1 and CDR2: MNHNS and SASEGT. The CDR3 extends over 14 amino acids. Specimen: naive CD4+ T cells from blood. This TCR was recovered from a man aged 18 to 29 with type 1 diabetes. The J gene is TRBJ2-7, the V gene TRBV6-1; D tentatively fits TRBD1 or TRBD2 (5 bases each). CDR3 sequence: CASSEGGTEYEQYF. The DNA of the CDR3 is TGTGCCAGCAGTGAAGGGGGGACCGAATACGAGCAGTACTTC.